Each of the 30 T cell receptor beta chains below was sequenced from the same sample in a study of T cells in Graves' hyperthyroidism and ophthalmopathy. It was RNA transcripts that yielded the amplified TCR beta CDR3 regions. In the first-round RT-PCR of the TCR CDR3, the HTBI primer set was used. From the multiplex PCR reads, TCRdb called clonotypes with MiXCR, one entry per CDR3 protein. The repertoire consists of nearly 600,000 distinct CDR3 sequences, with 13% to 15% occurring once and the leading ten covering approximately 6.4%. The material sequenced was blood. Receptor source: a woman younger than 35 with Graves' ophthalmopathy.

This clonotype was recorded many times. This rearrangement joins TRBV7-8 to TRBJ2-7, with 7 bases fitting TRBD2. This CDR3 region has 14 residues. With V trimmed by 5 bases and J by 3 bases, 7 bases remained unmatched. CDR1 is SGHVS, CDR2 FQNEAQ, per germline. For the CDR3, the DNA is TGTGCCAGCAGCCCAAGACGGGGGGACTACGAGCAGTACTTC. It specifies CASSPRRGDYEQYF. Full variable domain (outside the CDR3, taken from reference TRBV7-8 and TRBJ2-7): GAGVSQSPRYKVAKRGQDVALRCDPISGHVSLFWYQQALGQGPEFLTYFQNEAQLDKSGLPSDRFFAERPEGSVSTLKIQRTQQEDSAVYLCASSPRRGDYEQYFGPGTRLTVT.

This clonotype has ten or more counts. The chain links TRBV6-1 to TRBJ2-5; D gene unclear. Between the trimmed V and J ends, which lost 5 bases and 5 bases, there was a span of 15 bases. The CDR3 runs to 14 residues. In germline, CDR1 is MNHNS, CDR2 SASEGT. The CDR3 here is CASSSPLGWETQYF. For the CDR3, the DNA is TGTGCCAGCAGTTCCCCCCTTGGGTGGGAGACCCAGTACTTC.

The genes are TRBV4-1 and TRBJ2-3; 14 positions match TRBD2. Unmatched junction bases numbered 9, after V lost 0 bases and J lost 4 bases. Germline CDR1 MGHRA, CDR2 YSYEKL. The length of the CDR3 is 19 residues. CDR3 sequence: CASSQDRNLGLAGADTQYF. The CDR3 bases are TGCGCCAGCAGCCAAGATCGCAACTTGGGACTAGCGGGGGCAGATACGCAGTATTTT.

This clonotype has a count of ten or more. The rearrangement uses TRBV24-1 and TRBJ2-3, with D uncertain. V was trimmed by 5 bases and J by 4 bases, leaving 9 bases between them. This CDR3 spans 13 amino acids. Germline V gene sequence: CDR1 KGHDR, CDR2 SFDVKD. CDR3 nucleotide sequence: TGTGCCACCAGTGCCATTCACTCAGATACGCAGTATTTT. Residues: CATSAIHSDTQYF.

The sample holds many counts of this clonotype. The rearrangement uses TRBV14 and TRBJ1-1; unclear D gene. Germline CDR1 reads SGHDN; CDR2 reads FVKESK. V was pared by 0 bases and J by 4 bases, with 15 bases between. The CDR3 extends over 16 amino acids. This CDR3 is CASSQDKGSRRTEAFF. CDR3 sequence (DNA): TGTGCCAGCAGCCAAGATAAAGGCAGCAGGCGCACTGAAGCTTTCTTT.

This clonotype was detected ten times or more. The rearrangement joins TRBV12-3 or TRBV12-4 to TRBJ2-7; 11 bases agree with TRBD1. CDR3 size: 15 residues. V dropped 1 base and J dropped 3; count of bases not matched to a gene: 2. The chain's CDR3 is CASSLGGTGGYEQYF. The CDR3 DNA is TGTGCCAGCAGTTTAGGTGGGACAGGGGGCTACGAGCAGTACTTC.

Of note for this clonotype: This sequence may be a read error, since a much larger clone differs from it by one base. The chain has TRBV5-5 and TRBJ2-3, with 11 positions matching TRBD2. This CDR3 contains 16 residues. The germline V gene has CDR1 SGHKS and CDR2 YYEKEE (reference sequence). CDR3 sequence reads: CASGFRTSGQGDTQYF. The CDR3 nucleotides read TGCGCCAGCGGCTTCCGGACTAGCGGGCAAGGAGATACGCAGTATTTT.

In this sample, this clonotype turned up many times. The chain has TRBV7-3 and TRBJ2-1; possible D gene TRBD1, 6 bases. Trimming removed 3 bases at V and 0 bases at J, with 15 bases between. Germline loops: CDR1 SGHTA, CDR2 FQGTGA. The CDR3 runs 17 residues. The CDR3 here is CASSLRTEKGSYNEQFF. CDR3 nucleotide sequence: TGTGCCAGCAGCTTGAGGACAGAGAAAGGCTCCTACAATGAGCAGTTCTTC.

Turning to this clonotype: A much larger clone lies one base from this, so it may be a read error. V gene TRBV12-3 or TRBV12-4 combines with J gene TRBJ2-5; 8 nucleotides line up with TRBD1. Trimming at V came to 6 bases and at J to 5 bases, leaving 8 bases not matched to a gene. CDR3 length equals 14 residues. The CDR3 is CASSRTGCRETQYF. The CDR3 nucleotides are TGTGCCAGCAGCCGGACAGGGTGCCGGGAGACCCAGTACTTC.

The chain has TRBV4-3 and TRBJ2-1, with 9 positions matching TRBD1. The CDR3 runs to 15 residues. Germline V gene sequence: CDR1 LGHNA, CDR2 YSLEER. V lost 3 bases to trimming and J lost 4 bases; unmatched junction nucleotides: 4. This CDR3 reads CASSQGDREYNEQFF. The CDR3 DNA reads TGCGCCAGCAGCCAGGGGGACAGGGAGTACAATGAGCAGTTCTTC.

This clonotype was seen a few times. The J gene is TRBJ2-2, the V gene TRBV6-1, with 9 positions matching TRBD2. Germline V gene lookup returns CDR1 MNHNS and CDR2 SASEGT. With 6 bases clipped from V and 5 bases from J, the junction kept 7 bases outside the gene matches. This CDR3 is built from 15 residues. CDR3 nucleotide sequence: TGTGCCAGCAGCCCATGGACTAGCGAGACCGGGGAGCTGTTTTTT. Protein product: CASSPWTSETGELFF.

This clonotype was counted a few times. The V call is TRBV19, the J call TRBJ1-2; TRBD1 matches at 7 bases. Per the germline V gene, CDR1 is LNHDA and CDR2 is SQIVND (reference sequence). The CDR3 totals 15 residues. The J segment lost 4 bases and the V segment lost 5 bases, leaving 10 bases of the junction unmatched. This CDR3 is CASSPLSDRSYGYTF. The CDR3 region has the DNA TGTGCCAGTAGTCCCCTGTCGGACAGGAGCTATGGCTACACCTTC. The entire variable domain, with the rest obtained from reference TRBV19 and TRBJ1-2, is as follows: DGGITQSPKYLFRKEGQNVTLSCEQNLNHDAMYWYRQDPGQGLRLIYYSQIVNDFQKGDIAEGYSVSREKKESFPLTVTSAQKNPTAFYLCASSPLSDRSYGYTFGSGTRLTVV.

The gene calls are TRBV14 and TRBJ2-2, with D perhaps matching TRBD2 (6 bases). Germline V gives CDR1 SGHDN, CDR2 FVKESK. The CDR3 has 16 residues. Trimming pared 0 bases from V and 3 bases from J, leaving 11 bases between. CDR3 in amino acids: CASSQEGREYTGELFF. In DNA form, the CDR3 reads TGTGCCAGCAGCCAAGAGGGTCGGGAGTACACCGGGGAGCTGTTTTTT.

The rearrangement links TRBV20-1 to TRBJ2-5; weak D call: TRBD2 (6 bases). V was shortened by 5 bases and J by 2 bases, with 18 bases between the two germline ends. CDR1 and CDR2 from the germline V gene are DFQATT and SNEGSKA (reference sequence). This CDR3 has 15 residues. The CDR3 nucleotides are TGCAGTGCTCTCCCGTTGTTGGGACTGCAAGAGACCCAGTACTTC. Amino acids: CSALPLLGLQETQYF.

Only a few counts were recorded for this clonotype. The chain uses TRBV9 and TRBJ1-2, with 9 bases matching TRBD1. Losses at the gene ends were 0 bases for V and 6 bases for J; bases not matched to a gene: 15. CDR3 length equals 18 residues. Germline lookup yields CDR1 SGDLS and CDR2 YYNGEE. DNA of the CDR3: TGTGCCAGCAGCGTAGGAACAGACAGAGGACAGGGGATTAATGGCTACACCTTC. This gives the protein CASSVGTDRGQGINGYTF.

The CDR3 coding sequence is TGTGCCAGCAGCCAAGACCCGGACAGGGAATTCTACGAGCAGTACTTC. Amino acids: CASSQDPDREFYEQYF. The chain uses TRBV3-1 and TRBJ2-7, with 8 bases aligning to TRBD1. Trimming took 0 bases from V and 3 from J; bases not matched to a gene: 7. The CDR3 has 16 residues. Germline V gene data show CDR1 as LGHDT and CDR2 as YNNKEL (reference sequence).

This chain uses TRBV10-3 with TRBJ1-1; 7 bases are shared with TRBD1. With 5 bases clipped from V and 0 bases from J, the junction kept 6 bases outside the gene matches. Germline CDR1 ENHRY, CDR2 SYGVKD. The CDR3 extends over 15 amino acids. This CDR3 reads CAISKDREMNTEAFF. The CDR3 bases are TGTGCCATCAGTAAAGACAGGGAGATGAACACTGAAGCTTTCTTT.

This clonotype was found many times. This chain joins TRBV6-1 and TRBJ2-5; 9 bases map to TRBD2. The junction had 14 bases not matched to a gene; V was cut back by 1 base and J by 5 bases. The CDR3 has 18 amino acids. From germline, CDR1 is MNHNS and CDR2 SASEGT. The CDR3 DNA is TGTGCCAGCAGTGAAGAAGAGATACTAGCGGGCCCCCGGGAGACCCAGTACTTC. Translated: CASSEEEILAGPRETQYF.

The chain recombines TRBV27 with TRBJ1-1; the D is unclear. V was pared by 8 bases and J by 1 base, with 17 bases between. The germline V gene has CDR1 MNHEY and CDR2 SMNVEV (reference sequence). There are 15 residues in the CDR3. CDR3 sequence (DNA): TGTGCCAGCGGCCGGCCCGGCTCATGGAACACTGAAGCTTTCTTT. Protein sequence: CASGRPGSWNTEAFF.

This clonotype came up many times. This sequence joins TRBV12-3 or TRBV12-4 and TRBJ1-1, with a weak D call TRBD1 (5 bases). This CDR3 comprises 15 residues. Trimming left V 1 base short and J 5 bases short, with 14 bases between. The CDR3 loop reads CASSLDGGGWTEAFF. CDR3 sequence (DNA): TGTGCCAGCAGTTTAGATGGGGGGGGATGGACTGAAGCTTTCTTT.

This clonotype was seen ten or more times. The chain joins TRBV20-1 to TRBJ2-1; 12 bases are a match to TRBD1. V gave up 5 bases and J gave up 8 bases; unmatched junction bases: 19. The germline CDR1 and CDR2 sequences are DFQATT and SNEGSKA (reference sequence). This CDR3 comprises 18 residues. In DNA form, the CDR3 reads TGCAGTGCTTCCTCCGGGACAGGGGGCGACTCCCTTACGGATGAGCAGTTCTTC. Translated: CSASSGTGGDSLTDEQFF.

This clonotype was detected ten times or more. This chain's CDR3 is CASSKDRATNYGYTF. The CDR3, as DNA: TGTGCCAGCAGTAAGGACAGAGCTACTAACTATGGCTACACCTTC. The J gene is TRBJ1-2, the V gene TRBV12-3 or TRBV12-4; weak D call: TRBD1 (6 bases). V gave up 5 bases and J gave up 0 bases, with 13 bases separating them. The CDR3 is 15 residues long.

The table lists this clonotype with many counts. This chain joins TRBV7-2 and TRBJ2-2, with D hard to call. CDR3 length: 12 amino acids. Trimming stripped 10 bases from V and 2 bases from J, with 8 bases between. In germline, CDR1 is SGHTA, CDR2 FQGNSA. The CDR3 DNA reads TGTGCCACTTCAGACAACACCGGGGAGCTGTTTTTT. This sequence encodes CATSDNTGELFF. Together with reference TRBV7-2 and TRBJ2-2, the CDR3 gives the full variable domain: GAGVSQSPSNKVTEKGKDVELRCDPISGHTALYWYRQSLGQGLEFLIYFQGNSAPDKSGLPSDRFSAERTGGSVSTLTIQRTQQEDSAVYLCATSDNTGELFFGEGSRLTVL.

This clonotype appeared many times. V usage is TRBV27 and J usage is TRBJ2-1, with 7 bases lining up with TRBD2. The J segment lost 3 bases and the V segment lost 4 bases, leaving 15 bases of the junction unmatched. The length of the CDR3 is 18 residues. Germline V gene sequence: CDR1 MNHEY, CDR2 SMNVEV (reference sequence). The CDR3 region is CASSSPFGTTIDYNEQFF. The CDR3 nucleotides read TGTGCCAGCAGTTCGCCCTTCGGGACTACTATTGACTACAATGAGCAGTTCTTC.

This clonotype was counted at least ten times. The chain joins TRBV12-5 to TRBJ2-1; D may be TRBD2 (6 bases). V lost 1 base and J lost 3, with 7 bases in between. The CDR3 sequence is 14 residues long. In germline, CDR1 is LGHNT, CDR2 FRNRAP. The CDR3 DNA reads TGTGCTAGTGGTTTGGGACTAGTCTACAATGAGCAGTTCTTC. Its protein product is CASGLGLVYNEQFF.

The rearrangement uses TRBV18 and TRBJ2-1, with 7 bases identical to TRBD1. V shed 2 bases and J 0 bases; nucleotides not matched to a gene: 4. Germline-derived CDR1 and CDR2 are KGHSH and LQKENI. CDR3 length: 16 residues. The CDR3 DNA reads TGTGCCAGCTCACCATTCGACAGGGTCTCCTACAATGAGCAGTTCTTC. Protein product: CASSPFDRVSYNEQFF.

This clonotype was counted many times. This chain connects TRBV28 to TRBJ2-7; no definite D call. Germline V gene data show CDR1 as MDHEN and CDR2 as SYDVKM. V lost 9 bases and J lost 3, with 9 bases in between. CDR3 size: 11 residues. The CDR3 DNA reads TGTGCCAGTTACACCAACTACGAGCAGTACTTC. Protein product: CASYTNYEQYF.

Many counts were recorded for this clonotype. The V gene is TRBV2, the J gene TRBJ2-2, with a tentative D call TRBD1 (6 bases). V dropped 4 bases and J dropped 5 bases, with 20 bases sitting between them. The CDR3 has 17 residues. CDR1 SNHLY and CDR2 FYNNEI come from the germline V gene. The CDR3 DNA follows: TGTGCCAGCAGTGGCCCCATCAGGGGTCGATGGACCGGGGAGCTGTTTTTT. It specifies CASSGPIRGRWTGELFF.

There are a few counts of this clonotype. The rearrangement uses TRBV7-2 and TRBJ2-1; 10 bases fit TRBD2. The CDR3 is 16 residues long. The trim removed 3 bases at V and 2 bases at J, leaving 4 bases unmatched. Per the germline V gene, CDR1 is SGHTA and CDR2 is FQGNSA. The CDR3 coding sequence is TGTGCCAGCAGCTTCCTAGCGGGAGCGCCCTACAATGAGCAGTTCTTC. It yields the protein CASSFLAGAPYNEQFF.

In this sample, this clonotype turned up a few times. This chain joins TRBV28 and TRBJ2-2, with 8 bases lining up with TRBD2. The CDR3 has 15 residues. Germline CDR1 is MDHEN and CDR2 is SYDVKM. V trimming: 3 bases; J trimming: 7 bases; junction bases outside the gene matches: 7. The DNA of the CDR3 is TGTGCCAGCAGTTTCGGGGGGGAGCTGATCGGGGAGCTGTTTTTT. This encodes CASSFGGELIGELFF.